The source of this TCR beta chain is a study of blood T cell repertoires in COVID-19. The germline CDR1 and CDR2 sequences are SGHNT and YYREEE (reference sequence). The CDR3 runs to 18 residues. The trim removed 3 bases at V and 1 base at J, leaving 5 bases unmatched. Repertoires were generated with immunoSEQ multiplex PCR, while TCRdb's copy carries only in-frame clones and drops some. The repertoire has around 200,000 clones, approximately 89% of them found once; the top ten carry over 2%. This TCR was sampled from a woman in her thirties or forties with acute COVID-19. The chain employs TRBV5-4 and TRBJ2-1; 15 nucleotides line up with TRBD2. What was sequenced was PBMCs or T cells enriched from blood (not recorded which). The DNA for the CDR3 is TGTGCCAGCAGCTCTCGGACTAGCGGGGGGGCTTCCTACAATGAGCAGTTCTTC. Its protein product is CASSSRTSGGASYNEQFF.